This TCR beta chain was obtained from a study of T-cell memory formation after mild COVID-19. The V end lost 6 bases, the J end lost 0 bases, and 14 bases lay between the germline ends. Germline V lookup: CDR1 KGHSH, CDR2 LQKENI. The CDR3 is 15 amino acids. TCRdb called the 5' RACE reads again in MiXCR, with one record for every CDR3 protein. The sample holds 360,000 or so distinct CDR3 sequences, under 30% seen once. The chain recombines TRBV18 with TRBJ1-1; D uncertain. The sequence was obtained from an adult woman who had mild COVID-19 (a few samples of this study predate the infection). Cell type and time point are not known. Sequencing was done on a sample of PBMCs or a T cell subset sorted from them (not recorded which). The CDR3 spells CASSPPLTMNTEAFF. For the CDR3, the DNA is TGTGCCAGCTCGCCGCCTTTAACCATGAACACTGAAGCTTTCTTT.